This paragraph covers one T cell receptor beta chain sequence. Its antigen is unidentified. Profiling relied on immunoSEQ multiplex PCR, and the TCRdb table lists in-frame clones only, not all of them. The data show 55,000 to 75,000 clones, roughly nine tenths seen once. V lost 3 bases and J 1 base, leaving 15 bases between the germline ends. CDR1 is SEHNR and CDR2 is FQNEAQ in the germline V gene (reference sequence). CDR3 length: 17 residues. This sample was taken from a study of OX40 agonist ivuxolimab in advanced cancers. Overall study context: The patients' treatment was ivuxolimab, an agonistic anti-OX40 (CD134) antibody.

The study's findings and limits: At doses 0.1 to 3.0 mg/kg, CD4+ and CD8+ clones expanded.

The sample here was CD4+ or CD8+ T cells sorted from blood, taken in a trial of the OX40 agonist ivuxolimab. The sequence was obtained from an adult with an advanced solid tumor such as melanoma, head and neck, liver or kidney cancer. The chain combines TRBV7-9 with TRBJ2-2; D perhaps matches TRBD2 (6 bases). In nucleotides, the CDR3 is TGTGCCAGCAGCTTGTCCGCGAGAGCGGGGAACACCGGGGAGCTGTTTTTT. It codes for CASSLSARAGNTGELFF.